Detailed here is one TCR beta chain. The source of the sample is a study of blood T cell repertoires in COVID-19. Turning to the study itself: Sample material is recorded as cDNA or gDNA derived from T cells, B-cell-depleted T cells, or PBMCs.

Produced via immunoSEQ multiplex PCR; TCRdb's table is partial and in-frame only. There are about 200,000 clones in the sample; 88% occur only once, and about a sixth lies in the top ten. The sequence was collected from a man between 50 and 59 years old with COVID-19, enrolled during active disease. Sequencing used peripheral blood.

The DNA for the CDR3 is TGTGCCAGCAGCCCGGACACCCAATACAATGAGCAGTTCTTC. Encoded protein: CASSPDTQYNEQFF. The V gene is TRBV5-5, the J gene TRBJ2-1, with D possibly TRBD1 on 5 matching bases. The CDR3 spans 14 residues. Trimming left V 4 bases short and J 4 bases short, with 12 bases between. CDR1 SGHKS and CDR2 YYEKEE come from the germline V gene (reference sequence).